Listed below are T cell receptor beta chains from one sample, sequenced in a study of T cell changes during pregnancy in multiple sclerosis. TCRdb's copy holds only in-frame clones and misses some; the assay was immunoSEQ multiplex PCR. The sample lists 85,000 to 90,000 clones, 75% to 95% occurring once. This specimen consisted of peripheral blood, obtained in the first trimester of pregnancy. The receptors were sampled from a female donor in good health, enrolled as a control in a pregnancy study. Both conserved end residues are part of each CDR3. D genes are given only for firm matches. The listing skips clone size in some rows; elsewhere it reads once, few, many or a size class.

d_call: .; j_call: TRBJ2-1; clone_size: .; v_call: TRBV7-2; cdr3_aa: CASSRSNLYRDNSYNEQFF; cdr3_nt: TGTGCCAGCAGCCGAAGTAACCTATACCGGGACAACTCCTACAATGAGCAGTTCTTC
d_call: .; j_call: TRBJ1-2; clone_size: .; v_call: TRBV19; cdr3_aa: CASSIGGTGLNVYTF; cdr3_nt: TGTGCCAGTAGTATAGGGGGCACAGGGTTGAATGTCTACACCTTC
d_call: .; j_call: TRBJ1-3; clone_size: .; v_call: TRBV5-4; cdr3_aa: CASSLDRAGNTIYF; cdr3_nt: TGTGCCAGCAGCTTGGACAGGGCTGGAAACACCATATATTTT
d_call: .; j_call: TRBJ1-3; clone_size: .; v_call: TRBV5-4; cdr3_aa: CASSPGQISGNTIYF; cdr3_nt: TGTGCCAGCAGCCCAGGACAGATCTCTGGAAACACCATATATTTT
d_call: .; j_call: TRBJ2-1; clone_size: .; v_call: TRBV4-3; cdr3_aa: CASSQGTGHVDEQFF; cdr3_nt: TGCGCCAGCAGCCAGGGAACGGGACATGTCGATGAGCAGTTCTTC
d_call: TRBD1; j_call: TRBJ1-2; clone_size: few; v_call: TRBV6-5; cdr3_aa: CASFDRGDYGYTF; cdr3_nt: TGTGCCAGCTTTGACAGGGGGGACTATGGCTACACCTTC
d_call: .; j_call: TRBJ1-1; clone_size: .; v_call: TRBV9; cdr3_aa: CASSARGREAFF; cdr3_nt: TGTGCCAGCAGCGCCAGGGGACGGGAAGCTTTCTTT
d_call: TRBD1; j_call: TRBJ1-4; clone_size: .; v_call: TRBV6-5; cdr3_aa: CASSSGTGARKLFF; cdr3_nt: TGTGCCAGCAGCTCCGGGACAGGGGCAAGGAAACTGTTTTTT
d_call: .; j_call: TRBJ2-7; clone_size: .; v_call: TRBV28; cdr3_aa: CASIGASLNSYEQYF; cdr3_nt: TGTGCCAGCATAGGAGCCTCATTGAACTCCTACGAGCAGTACTTC
d_call: .; j_call: TRBJ1-3; clone_size: .; v_call: TRBV25-1; cdr3_aa: CASSDTSSGNTIYF; cdr3_nt: TGTGCCAGCAGTGATACCAGCTCTGGAAACACCATATATTTT
d_call: .; j_call: TRBJ1-5; clone_size: .; v_call: TRBV9; cdr3_aa: CASSLKEGNQPQHF; cdr3_nt: TGTGCCAGCAGCCTTAAGGAGGGCAATCAGCCCCAGCATTTT
d_call: .; j_call: TRBJ1-2; clone_size: .; v_call: TRBV27; cdr3_aa: CASSKDSRGSYTF; cdr3_nt: TGTGCCAGCAGCAAGGATAGCCGGGGTAGCTACACCTTC
d_call: TRBD1; j_call: TRBJ1-2; clone_size: .; v_call: TRBV10-3; cdr3_aa: CAITPGTGLTNYGYTF; cdr3_nt: TGTGCCATCACTCCGGGGACAGGGCTTACTAACTATGGCTACACCTTC
d_call: TRBD1; j_call: TRBJ1-1; clone_size: .; v_call: TRBV27; cdr3_aa: CASSPFGQAEAFF; cdr3_nt: TGTGCCAGCAGCCCCTTCGGACAGGCTGAAGCTTTCTTT
d_call: TRBD1; j_call: TRBJ1-2; clone_size: once; v_call: TRBV19; cdr3_aa: CASTQGAYGYTF; cdr3_nt: TGTGCCAGTACTCAGGGGGCGTATGGCTACACCTTC
d_call: .; j_call: TRBJ1-5; clone_size: .; v_call: TRBV7-7; cdr3_aa: CATNNNQPQHF; cdr3_nt: TGTGCTACAAATAACAATCAGCCCCAGCATTTT
d_call: .; j_call: TRBJ1-6; clone_size: once; v_call: TRBV4-3; cdr3_aa: CASSQDYTTGTRRTGSPLHF; cdr3_nt: TGCGCCAGCAGCCAAGATTATACGACCGGCACCCGTCGTACGGGTTCACCCCTCCACTTT
d_call: .; j_call: TRBJ1-1; clone_size: .; v_call: TRBV19; cdr3_aa: CASTPGGTEAFF; cdr3_nt: TGTGCCAGTACCCCCGGGGGCACTGAAGCTTTCTTT
d_call: .; j_call: TRBJ1-1; clone_size: few; v_call: TRBV19; cdr3_aa: CASKHRANTEAFF; cdr3_nt: TGTGCCAGTAAGCACAGGGCAAACACTGAAGCTTTCTTT
d_call: .; j_call: TRBJ1-5; clone_size: .; v_call: TRBV5-4; cdr3_aa: CASSLAGSQPQHF; cdr3_nt: TGTGCCAGCAGCTTGGCTGGGAGTCAGCCCCAGCATTTT
d_call: TRBD2; j_call: TRBJ2-3; clone_size: .; v_call: TRBV2; cdr3_aa: CASSRIGAGVRSDTQYF; cdr3_nt: TGTGCCAGCAGCCGAATAGGAGCGGGGGTGAGGTCAGATACGCAGTATTTT
d_call: .; j_call: TRBJ1-2; clone_size: .; v_call: TRBV7-9; cdr3_aa: CASSFGQIYGYTF; cdr3_nt: TGTGCCAGCAGCTTCGGACAGATCTATGGCTACACCTTC
d_call: .; j_call: TRBJ2-2; clone_size: .; v_call: TRBV2; cdr3_aa: CASALMGGIVNTGELFF; cdr3_nt: TGTGCCAGCGCCCTGATGGGAGGAATAGTTAACACCGGGGAGCTGTTTTTT
d_call: TRBD2; j_call: TRBJ2-2; clone_size: .; v_call: TRBV9; cdr3_aa: CASSVSGGAGTGELFF; cdr3_nt: TGTGCCAGCAGCGTAAGCGGGGGGGCCGGGACCGGGGAGCTGTTTTTT
d_call: .; j_call: TRBJ2-7; clone_size: .; v_call: TRBV6-1; cdr3_aa: CASSDQRYEQYF; cdr3_nt: TGTGCCAGCAGTGATCAGCGGTACGAGCAGTACTTC
d_call: .; j_call: TRBJ1-1; clone_size: .; v_call: TRBV19; cdr3_aa: CASSFSGSGDTEAFF; cdr3_nt: TGTGCCAGTAGTTTTTCAGGGAGCGGGGACACTGAAGCTTTCTTT
d_call: .; j_call: TRBJ1-1; clone_size: .; v_call: TRBV6-1; cdr3_aa: CASSEAGIFTEAFF; cdr3_nt: TGTGCCAGCAGTGAAGCGGGCATTTTCACTGAAGCTTTCTTT
d_call: .; j_call: TRBJ1-1; clone_size: .; v_call: TRBV11-2; cdr3_aa: CASSLVSTEAFF; cdr3_nt: TGTGCCAGCAGCTTAGTCAGCACTGAAGCTTTCTTT
d_call: .; j_call: TRBJ1-2; clone_size: .; v_call: TRBV30; cdr3_aa: CAWRERGTDGYTF; cdr3_nt: TGTGCCTGGAGGGAACGAGGTACGGATGGCTACACCTTC
d_call: TRBD1; j_call: TRBJ2-4; clone_size: .; v_call: TRBV5-1; cdr3_aa: CASRTGNIQYF; cdr3_nt: TGCGCCAGCCGGACAGGGAACATTCAGTACTTC
d_call: .; j_call: TRBJ2-7; clone_size: .; v_call: TRBV5-1; cdr3_aa: CASSFGGGEQYF; cdr3_nt: TGCGCCAGCAGCTTTGGAGGAGGCGAGCAGTACTTC
d_call: .; j_call: TRBJ1-3; clone_size: .; v_call: TRBV7-9; cdr3_aa: CASSLDHGEFSGNTIYF; cdr3_nt: TGTGCCAGCAGCTTGGACCATGGGGAGTTCTCTGGAAACACCATATATTTT
d_call: .; j_call: TRBJ2-6; clone_size: .; v_call: TRBV23-1; cdr3_aa: CASSQLGWANVLTF; cdr3_nt: TGCGCCAGCAGCCAGCTCGGGTGGGCCAACGTCCTGACTTTC
d_call: TRBD1; j_call: TRBJ1-6; clone_size: .; v_call: TRBV30; cdr3_aa: CAWSVPGQGKGSPLHF; cdr3_nt: TGTGCCTGGAGTGTACCGGGACAGGGAAAAGGTTCACCCCTCCACTTT
d_call: .; j_call: TRBJ1-2; clone_size: .; v_call: TRBV6-1; cdr3_aa: CASTGRVYGYTF; cdr3_nt: TGTGCCAGCACTGGCAGGGTCTATGGCTACACCTTC
d_call: .; j_call: TRBJ2-2; clone_size: .; v_call: TRBV9; cdr3_aa: CASSDPTGLIGELFF; cdr3_nt: TGTGCCAGCAGCGATCCGACAGGTTTAATAGGGGAGCTGTTTTTT
d_call: .; j_call: TRBJ1-1; clone_size: .; v_call: TRBV14; cdr3_aa: CASSQASGFRMNTEAFF; cdr3_nt: TGTGCCAGCAGCCAGGCATCGGGGTTTAGAATGAACACTGAAGCTTTCTTT
d_call: TRBD2; j_call: TRBJ2-5; clone_size: .; v_call: TRBV7-8; cdr3_aa: CASSLRTSGGSETQYF; cdr3_nt: TGTGCCAGCAGCTTACGGACTAGCGGGGGTTCAGAGACCCAGTACTTC
d_call: TRBD1; j_call: TRBJ1-2; clone_size: .; v_call: TRBV2; cdr3_aa: CASSGLLGQGIMGYTF; cdr3_nt: TGTGCCAGCAGTGGCCTCCTGGGACAGGGTATTATGGGCTACACCTTC
d_call: .; j_call: TRBJ1-4; clone_size: .; v_call: TRBV27; cdr3_aa: CASSPRVGEKLFF; cdr3_nt: TGTGCCAGCAGTCCCCGGGTTGGTGAAAAACTGTTTTTT
d_call: .; j_call: TRBJ2-7; clone_size: few; v_call: TRBV11-2; cdr3_aa: CASSPRTATYEQYF; cdr3_nt: TGTGCCAGCAGCCCGCGGACTGCCACCTACGAGCAGTACTTC
d_call: TRBD1; j_call: TRBJ1-4; clone_size: .; v_call: TRBV28; cdr3_aa: CASSSRDSDEKLFF; cdr3_nt: TGTGCCAGCAGTTCCCGGGACAGTGATGAAAAACTGTTTTTT